This passage covers 8 T cell receptor beta chains from one sample sequenced in a study of shared clonotypes between healthy human individuals. CD45RO-negative CD8 cells positively selected for CCR7 made up the naive population, which excluded terminally differentiated effector memory CD45RA+ cells. Produced via immunoSEQ multiplex PCR; TCRdb's table is partial and in-frame only. Of around 580,000 clones in the sample, roughly 98% were seen once. Sequencing was done on a sample of naive CD8+ T cells sorted from blood. The receptors were gathered from a man aged 30-40 years in good health.

The V gene is TRBV7-9, the J gene TRBJ1-4, with D possibly matching TRBD1 (6 bases). V gave up 5 bases and J gave up 8 bases, with 12 bases separating them. The CDR3 sequence is 13 residues long. Germline V gene data show CDR1 as SEHNR and CDR2 as FQNEAQ (reference sequence). CDR3 DNA: TGTGCCAGCAGCCCTGGGGGGGCCGAAAAACTGTTTTTT. Its protein is CASSPGGAEKLFF.

The CDR3 sequence is CASSVGPGGSHPYNEQFF. The CDR3 DNA reads as TGTGCCAGCAGCGTAGGTCCGGGCGGGAGCCATCCCTACAATGAGCAGTTCTTC. The rearrangement joins TRBV9 to TRBJ2-1, with 7 bases aligning to TRBD2. Trimming at V came to 0 bases and at J to 2 bases, leaving 11 bases not matched to a gene. The CDR3 is made up of 18 amino acids. Per the germline V gene, CDR1 is SGDLS and CDR2 is YYNGEE.

The chain couples TRBV11-2 to TRBJ2-5; TRBD2 agrees at 7 bases. Germline CDR1 is SGHAT and CDR2 is FQNNGV. The CDR3 runs 16 residues. Losses at the gene ends were 1 base for V and 2 bases for J; bases not matched to a gene: 7. The CDR3 DNA is TGTGCCAGCAGCTTAGTTTGGGGGGGGAGTCAAGAGACCCAGTACTTC. Its translation is CASSLVWGGSQETQYF.

This clone was seen once. V is TRBV28 and J is TRBJ1-5; D is unclear. Germline CDR1 is MDHEN and CDR2 is SYDVKM. The ends were cut back, 5 bases at V and 5 bases at J, with 22 bases in the middle. The CDR3 has 17 amino acids. The CDR3 protein is CASSLSRVGVSDQPQHF. DNA of the CDR3: TGTGCCAGCAGTCTCTCGAGGGTTGGAGTGTCGGATCAGCCCCAGCATTTT.

The rearrangement links TRBV6-1 to TRBJ2-7; the D gene is possibly TRBD2 (7 bases). Trimming pared 0 bases from V and 3 bases from J, leaving 15 bases between. CDR3 length equals 16 residues. Germline CDR1 and CDR2: MNHNS and SASEGT. CDR3 sequence: CASSEAGEGGGYEQYF. The CDR3 DNA is TGTGCCAGCAGTGAAGCTGGTGAGGGAGGGGGCTACGAGCAGTACTTC.

The V gene is TRBV10-1, the J gene TRBJ2-7, with 8 nucleotides matching TRBD1. This CDR3 is 15 amino acids long. V shed 8 bases, J shed 3 bases, and the junction held 12 bases outside the gene matches. Germline-derived CDR1 and CDR2 are WNHNN and SYGVQD (reference sequence). The CDR3 DNA sequence: TGCGCCAGCTCCGAGGGTATAGGGACAGGCTACGAGCAGTACTTC. Translating gives CASSEGIGTGYEQYF.

The chain couples TRBV28 to TRBJ2-7, with D maybe TRBD2 (6 bases). Germline CDR1 and CDR2: MDHEN and SYDVKM. This CDR3 has 15 amino acids. V was pared by 10 bases and J by 3 bases, with 22 bases between. DNA for the CDR3: TGTGCCATCACCCCCGTTGGTAGCGGTTTCTACGAGCAGTACTTC. Amino acid sequence: CAITPVGSGFYEQYF.

This clone has a single count. This chain connects TRBV10-1 to TRBJ1-1; 8 bases are shared with TRBD1. CDR1 and CDR2 from the germline V gene are WNHNN and SYGVQD (reference sequence). With 3 bases clipped from V and 8 bases from J, the junction kept 11 bases outside the gene matches. The CDR3 spans 15 residues. This chain's CDR3 is CASSDPGDRPGEAFF. For the CDR3, the DNA is TGCGCCAGCAGTGACCCCGGGGACAGGCCAGGGGAAGCTTTCTTT.